Sequencing of this TCR beta chain was carried out in a study of T-cell memory formation after mild COVID-19. Study information: There were largely donor-specific TCR clusters.

Study-level results: Later expanders leaned toward CD4+, whereas clones contracting from day 15 to 85 were balanced CD4/CD8.

Per germline, CDR1 SEHNR and CDR2 FQNEAQ (reference sequence). CDR3 length: 14 amino acids. Between the trimmed V and J ends, which lost 5 bases and 0 bases, there was a span of 10 bases. With constant-segment primers, 5'RACE yielded cDNA libraries of TCR alpha and TCR beta that carried sample barcodes and UMIs. MiXCR, applied by TCRdb to the 5' RACE reads, yields one record per CDR3 protein. The profile shows 450,000 to 650,000 distinct CDR3 sequences, around 21% of them singletons. In the case of this clonotype: Its antigen is still unknown.

The chain carries TRBV7-9 and TRBJ2-5, with D hard to call. The sequence derives from an adult woman who had mild COVID-19 (a few samples of this study predate the infection). Cell type and time point are not known. The sequenced sample was PBMCs or a T cell subset sorted from them (not recorded which). CDR3 protein: CASSRATNQETQYF. CDR3 nucleotide sequence: TGTGCCAGCAGCCGGGCCACGAACCAAGAGACCCAGTACTTC.